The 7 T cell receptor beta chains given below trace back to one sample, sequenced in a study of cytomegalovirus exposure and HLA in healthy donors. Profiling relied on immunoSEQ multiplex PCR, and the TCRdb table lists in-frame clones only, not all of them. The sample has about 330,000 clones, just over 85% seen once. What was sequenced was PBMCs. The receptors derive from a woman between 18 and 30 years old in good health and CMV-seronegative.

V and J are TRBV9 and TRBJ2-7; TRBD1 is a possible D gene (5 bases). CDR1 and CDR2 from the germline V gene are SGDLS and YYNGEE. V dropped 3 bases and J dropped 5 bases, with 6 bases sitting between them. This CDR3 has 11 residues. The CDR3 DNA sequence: TGTGCCAGCAGCGGACAGAACGAGCAGTACTTC. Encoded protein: CASSGQNEQYF.

The CDR3 coding sequence is TGTGCCAGCTTCGGGACAGGGGGTGACTATGGCTACACCTTC. This translates into CASFGTGGDYGYTF. V usage is TRBV28 and J usage is TRBJ1-2, with 11 bases that match TRBD1. The CDR3 loop spans 14 amino acids. With V trimmed by 8 bases and J by 3 bases, 5 bases remained unmatched. CDR1 and CDR2 from the germline V gene are MDHEN and SYDVKM.

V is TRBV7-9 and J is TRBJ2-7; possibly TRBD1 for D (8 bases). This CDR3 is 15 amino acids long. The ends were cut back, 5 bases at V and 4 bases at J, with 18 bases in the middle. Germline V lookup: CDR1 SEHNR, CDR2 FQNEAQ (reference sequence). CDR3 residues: CASSTHRGGVYEQYF. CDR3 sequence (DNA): TGTGCCAGCAGCACCCACAGGGGGGGGGTTTACGAGCAGTACTTC.

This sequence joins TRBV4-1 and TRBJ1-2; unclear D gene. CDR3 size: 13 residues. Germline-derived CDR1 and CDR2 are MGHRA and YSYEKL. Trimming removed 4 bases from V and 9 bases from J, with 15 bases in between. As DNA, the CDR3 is TGCGCCAGCAGCCCATTAGGAGCCGTGAGCTACACCTTC. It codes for CASSPLGAVSYTF.

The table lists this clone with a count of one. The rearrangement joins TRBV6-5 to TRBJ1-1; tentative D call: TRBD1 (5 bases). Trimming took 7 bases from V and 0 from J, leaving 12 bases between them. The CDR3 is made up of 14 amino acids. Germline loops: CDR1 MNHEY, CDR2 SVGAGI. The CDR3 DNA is TGTGCCAGCAAGAAACAGGCTTTGAACACTGAAGCTTTCTTT. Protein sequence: CASKKQALNTEAFF.

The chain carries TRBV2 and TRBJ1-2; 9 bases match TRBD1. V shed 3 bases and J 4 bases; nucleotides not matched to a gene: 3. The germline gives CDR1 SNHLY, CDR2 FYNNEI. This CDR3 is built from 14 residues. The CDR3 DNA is TGTGCCAGCAGTGAGAGGGACAGGGCCTATGGCTACACCTTC. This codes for CASSERDRAYGYTF.

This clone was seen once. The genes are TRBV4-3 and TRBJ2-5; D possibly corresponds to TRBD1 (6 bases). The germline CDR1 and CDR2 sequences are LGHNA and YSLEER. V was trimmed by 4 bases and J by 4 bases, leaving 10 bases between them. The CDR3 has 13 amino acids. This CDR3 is CASSLDSGETQYF. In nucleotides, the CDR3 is TGCGCCAGCAGCCTGGACAGCGGAGAGACCCAGTACTTC.